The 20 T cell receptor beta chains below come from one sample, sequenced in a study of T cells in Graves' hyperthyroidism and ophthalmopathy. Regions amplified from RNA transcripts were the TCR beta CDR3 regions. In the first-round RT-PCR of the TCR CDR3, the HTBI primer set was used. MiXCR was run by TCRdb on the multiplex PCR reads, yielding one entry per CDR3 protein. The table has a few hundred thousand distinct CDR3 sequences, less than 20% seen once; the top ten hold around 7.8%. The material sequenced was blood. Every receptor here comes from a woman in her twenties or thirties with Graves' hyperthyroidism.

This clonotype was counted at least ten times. The CDR3 protein is CASTPRENTEAFF. DNA of the CDR3: TGTGCCAGCACCCCAAGGGAGAACACTGAAGCTTTCTTT. The chain combines TRBV6-1 with TRBJ1-1, with D unclear. This CDR3 region has 13 residues. V dropped 7 bases and J dropped 1 base, with 10 bases sitting between them. CDR1 MNHNS and CDR2 SASEGT come from the germline V gene.

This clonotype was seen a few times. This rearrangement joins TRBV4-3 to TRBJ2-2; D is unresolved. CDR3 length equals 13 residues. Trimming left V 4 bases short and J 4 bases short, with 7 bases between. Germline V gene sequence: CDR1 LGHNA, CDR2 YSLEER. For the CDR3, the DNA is TGCGCCAGCAGCCGAGACGGCACCGGGGAGCTGTTTTTT. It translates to CASSRDGTGELFF.

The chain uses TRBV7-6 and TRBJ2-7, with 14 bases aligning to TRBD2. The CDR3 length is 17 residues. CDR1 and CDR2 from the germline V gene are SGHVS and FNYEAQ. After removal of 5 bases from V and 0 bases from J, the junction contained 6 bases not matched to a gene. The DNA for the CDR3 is TGTGCCAGCAGCCTGGGACTAGCGGGAGTTGACTCCTACGAGCAGTACTTC. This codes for CASSLGLAGVDSYEQYF.

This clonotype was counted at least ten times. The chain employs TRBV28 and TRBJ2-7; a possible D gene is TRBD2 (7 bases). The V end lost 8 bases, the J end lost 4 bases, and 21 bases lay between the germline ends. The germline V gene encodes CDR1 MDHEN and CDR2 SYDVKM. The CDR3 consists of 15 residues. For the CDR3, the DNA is TGTGCCAGCGTTGAGGGGGGCGGGAGTTTGTACGAGCAGTACTTC. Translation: CASVEGGGSLYEQYF.

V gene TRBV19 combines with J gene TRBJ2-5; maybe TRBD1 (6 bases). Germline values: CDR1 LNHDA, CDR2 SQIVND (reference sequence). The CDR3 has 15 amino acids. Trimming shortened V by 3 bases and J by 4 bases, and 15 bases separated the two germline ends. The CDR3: CASSIILGQAETQYF. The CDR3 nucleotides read TGTGCCAGTAGTATCATATTGGGACAAGCAGAGACCCAGTACTTC.

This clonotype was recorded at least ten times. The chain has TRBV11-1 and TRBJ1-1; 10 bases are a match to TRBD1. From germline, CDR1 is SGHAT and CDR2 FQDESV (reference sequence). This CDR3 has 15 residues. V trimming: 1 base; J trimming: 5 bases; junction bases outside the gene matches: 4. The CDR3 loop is CASSLVGQGRTEAFF. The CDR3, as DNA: TGTGCCAGCAGCTTAGTGGGACAGGGGAGGACTGAAGCTTTCTTT. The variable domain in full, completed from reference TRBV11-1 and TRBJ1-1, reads EAEVAQSPRYKITEKSQAVAFWCDPISGHATLYWYRQILGQGPELLVQFQDESVVDDSQLPKDRFSAERLKGVDSTLKIQPAELGDSAMYLCASSLVGQGRTEAFFGQGTRLTVV.

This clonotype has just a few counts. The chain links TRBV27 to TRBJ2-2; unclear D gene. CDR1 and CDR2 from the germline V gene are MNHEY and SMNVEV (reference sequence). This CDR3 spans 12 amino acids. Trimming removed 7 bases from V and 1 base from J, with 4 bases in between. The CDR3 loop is CASKGNTGELFF. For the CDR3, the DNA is TGTGCCAGCAAGGGGAACACCGGGGAGCTGTTTTTT.

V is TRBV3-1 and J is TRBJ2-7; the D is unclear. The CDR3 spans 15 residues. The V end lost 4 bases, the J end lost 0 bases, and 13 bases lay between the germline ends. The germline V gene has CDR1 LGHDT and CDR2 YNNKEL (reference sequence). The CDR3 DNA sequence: TGTGCCAGCAGCCGCACTACAGAACACTCCTACGAGCAGTACTTC. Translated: CASSRTTEHSYEQYF.

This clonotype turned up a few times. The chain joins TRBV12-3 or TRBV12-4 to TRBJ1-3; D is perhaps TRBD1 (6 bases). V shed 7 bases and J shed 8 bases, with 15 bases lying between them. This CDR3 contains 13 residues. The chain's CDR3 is CASKLQGLDTIYF. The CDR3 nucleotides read TGTGCCAGCAAACTACAGGGTTTAGACACCATATATTTT.

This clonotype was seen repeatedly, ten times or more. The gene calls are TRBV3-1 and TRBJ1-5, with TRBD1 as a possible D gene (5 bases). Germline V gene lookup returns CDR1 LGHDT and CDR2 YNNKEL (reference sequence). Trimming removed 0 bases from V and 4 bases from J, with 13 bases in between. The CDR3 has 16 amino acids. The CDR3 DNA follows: TGTGCCAGCAGCCAAGATCTGGGAGGGGTGAATCAGCCCCAGCATTTT. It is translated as CASSQDLGGVNQPQHF.

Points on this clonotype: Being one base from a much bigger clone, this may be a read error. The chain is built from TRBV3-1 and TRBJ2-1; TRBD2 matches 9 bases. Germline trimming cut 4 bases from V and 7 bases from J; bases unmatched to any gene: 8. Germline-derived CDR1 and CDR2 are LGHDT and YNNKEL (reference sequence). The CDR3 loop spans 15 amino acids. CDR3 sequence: CASSLGGGRGNEQFF. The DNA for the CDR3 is TGTGCCAGCAGCCTAGGAGGCGGGAGGGGTAATGAGCAGTTCTTC.

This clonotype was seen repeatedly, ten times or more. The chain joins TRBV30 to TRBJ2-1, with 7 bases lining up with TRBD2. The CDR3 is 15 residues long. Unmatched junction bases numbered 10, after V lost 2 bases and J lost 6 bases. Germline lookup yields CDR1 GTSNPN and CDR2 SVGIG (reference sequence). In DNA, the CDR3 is TGTGCCTGGAGTCCCTCCCCGGGAGGTCCCAATGAGCAGTTCTTC. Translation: CAWSPSPGGPNEQFF.

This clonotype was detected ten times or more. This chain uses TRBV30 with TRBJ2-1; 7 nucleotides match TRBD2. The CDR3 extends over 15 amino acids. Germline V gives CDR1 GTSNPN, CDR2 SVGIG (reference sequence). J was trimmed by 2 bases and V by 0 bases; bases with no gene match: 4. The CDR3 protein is CAWSVIAGPYNEQFF. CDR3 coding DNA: TGTGCCTGGAGTGTCATAGCGGGTCCCTACAATGAGCAGTTCTTC. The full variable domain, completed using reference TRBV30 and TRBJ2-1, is SQTIHQWPATLVQPVGSPLSLECTVEGTSNPNLYWYRQAAGRGLQLLFYSVGIGQISSEVPQNLSASRPQDRQFILSSKKLLLSDSGFYLCAWSVIAGPYNEQFFGPGTRLTVL.

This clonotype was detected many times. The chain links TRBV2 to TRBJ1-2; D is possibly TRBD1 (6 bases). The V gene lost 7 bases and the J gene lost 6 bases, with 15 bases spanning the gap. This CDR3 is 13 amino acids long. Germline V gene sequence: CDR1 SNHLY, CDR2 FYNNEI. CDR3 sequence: CASKSTGRNGYTF. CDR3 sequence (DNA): TGTGCCAGCAAGAGTACAGGGAGGAATGGCTACACCTTC. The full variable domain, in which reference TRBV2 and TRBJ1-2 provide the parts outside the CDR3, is EPEVTQTPSHQVTQMGQEVILRCVPISNHLYFYWYRQILGQKVEFLVSFYNNEISEKSEIFDDQFSVERPDGSNFTLKIRSTKLEDSAMYFCASKSTGRNGYTFGSGTRLTVV.

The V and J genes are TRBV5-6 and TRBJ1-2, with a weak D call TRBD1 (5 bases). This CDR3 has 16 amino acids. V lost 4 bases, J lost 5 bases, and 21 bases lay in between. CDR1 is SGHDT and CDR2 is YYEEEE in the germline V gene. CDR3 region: CASSQTLGAGYYGYTF. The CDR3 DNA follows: TGTGCCAGCAGCCAAACCCTAGGGGCAGGTTATTATGGCTACACCTTC.

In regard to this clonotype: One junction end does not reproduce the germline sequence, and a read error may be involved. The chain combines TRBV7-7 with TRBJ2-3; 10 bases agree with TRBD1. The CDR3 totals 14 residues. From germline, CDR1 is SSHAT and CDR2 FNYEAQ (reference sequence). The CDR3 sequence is CASSQTGGGDTQYF. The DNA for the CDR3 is TGTGCTAGCAGCCAGACAGGGGGCGGAGATACGCAGTATTTT.

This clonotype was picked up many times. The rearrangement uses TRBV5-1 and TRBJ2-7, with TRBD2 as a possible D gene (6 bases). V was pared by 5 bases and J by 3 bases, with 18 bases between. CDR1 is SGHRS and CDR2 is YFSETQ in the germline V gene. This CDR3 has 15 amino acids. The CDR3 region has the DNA TGCGCCAGCAGAGATACCGGGACTCCGAACTACGAGCAGTACTTC. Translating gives CASRDTGTPNYEQYF.

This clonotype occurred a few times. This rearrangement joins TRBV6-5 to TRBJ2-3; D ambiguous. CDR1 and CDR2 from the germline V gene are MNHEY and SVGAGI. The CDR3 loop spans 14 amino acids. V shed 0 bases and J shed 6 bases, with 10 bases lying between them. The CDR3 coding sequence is TGTGCCAGCAGTTACTCGTTGTATAGGGATACGCAGTATTTT. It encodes CASSYSLYRDTQYF.

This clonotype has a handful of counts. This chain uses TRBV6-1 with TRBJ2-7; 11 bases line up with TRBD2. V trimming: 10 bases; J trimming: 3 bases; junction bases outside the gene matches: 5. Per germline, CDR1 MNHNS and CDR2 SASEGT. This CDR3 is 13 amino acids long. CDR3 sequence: CATATSGNYEQYF. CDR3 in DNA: TGTGCCACCGCGACTAGCGGGAACTACGAGCAGTACTTC.

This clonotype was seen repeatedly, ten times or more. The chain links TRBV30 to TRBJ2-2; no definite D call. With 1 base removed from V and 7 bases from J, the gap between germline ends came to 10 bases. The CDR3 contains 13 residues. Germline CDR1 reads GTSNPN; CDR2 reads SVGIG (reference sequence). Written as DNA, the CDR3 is TGTGCCTGGAGTGATAGGGTCGGCGGGGAGCTGTTTTTT. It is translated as CAWSDRVGGELFF.